What follows are 10 T cell receptor beta chains derived from one specimen sequenced in a study of T-cell memory formation after mild COVID-19. TCRdb independently ran MiXCR on the 5' RACE reads; one entry per CDR3 protein. The table shows 100,000 or so distinct CDR3 sequences, with over 8.5% occurring only once. What was sequenced was PBMCs or a T cell subset sorted from them (not recorded which). These receptors were taken from a young man who had mild COVID-19 (a few samples of this study predate the infection). Cell type and time point are not known.

V usage is TRBV2 and J usage is TRBJ2-3; D unclear. CDR3 length: 14 amino acids. Per germline, CDR1 SNHLY and CDR2 FYNNEI. Deletions cut 7 bases from V and 0 bases from J, with 11 bases between. CDR3 sequence reads: CASNWAVSTDTQYF. In DNA, the CDR3 is TGTGCCAGCAACTGGGCCGTTAGCACAGATACGCAGTATTTT.

The chain employs TRBV7-9 and TRBJ2-1; 7 bases map to TRBD2. CDR1 SEHNR and CDR2 FQNEAQ come from the germline V gene (reference sequence). The V and J ends lost 5 bases and 4 bases, in that order; junction bases with no gene match: 11. The CDR3 consists of 16 residues. The CDR3 DNA follows: TGTGCCAGCAGCGACCAGCGGGGAGAGGTTTACAATGAGCAGTTCTTC. Translated, it gives CASSDQRGEVYNEQFF. The full variable domain, completed using reference TRBV7-9 and TRBJ2-1, is DTGVSQNPRHKITKRGQNVTFRCDPISEHNRLYWYRQTLGQGPEFLTYFQNEAQLEKSRLLSDRFSAERPKGSFSTLEIQRTEQGDSAMYLCASSDQRGEVYNEQFFGPGTRLTVL.

This chain links TRBV5-6 with TRBJ2-3; the D call may be TRBD1 or TRBD2 (5 bases each). Trimming removed 0 bases at V and 4 bases at J, with 9 bases between. The CDR3 runs to 14 residues. The germline CDR1 and CDR2 sequences are SGHDT and YYEEEE. The CDR3 region is CASSLVWDADTQYF. The CDR3 DNA reads as TGTGCCAGCAGCTTGGTATGGGACGCAGATACGCAGTATTTT.

The V and J genes are TRBV19 and TRBJ2-7, with D possibly TRBD1 on 5 matching bases. Per germline, CDR1 LNHDA and CDR2 SQIVND (reference sequence). The CDR3 contains 14 residues. The V end lost 8 bases, the J end lost 3 bases, and 17 bases lay between the germline ends. The CDR3 loop reads CASGASGGIYEQYF. The DNA for the CDR3 is TGTGCCAGTGGGGCTTCAGGTGGAATCTACGAGCAGTACTTC.

This chain joins TRBV5-4 and TRBJ1-2; perhaps TRBD1 as D (6 bases). V lost 4 bases and J lost 2, with 18 bases in between. The germline CDR1 and CDR2 sequences are SGHNT and YYREEE (reference sequence). The CDR3 has 16 amino acids. This CDR3 is CASSQPGGAINYGYTF. CDR3 bases: TGTGCCAGCAGCCAGCCGGGGGGCGCAATAAACTATGGCTACACCTTC. The full variable domain, completed using reference TRBV5-4 and TRBJ1-2, is ETGVTQSPTHLIKTRGQQVTLRCSSQSGHNTVSWYQQALGQGPQFIFQYYREEENGRGNFPPRFSGLQFPNYSSELNVNALELDDSALYLCASSQPGGAINYGYTFGSGTRLTVV.

Only a few counts were recorded for this clonotype. The chain has TRBV7-9 and TRBJ2-1, with D hard to call. The CDR3 consists of 13 residues. The V end was cut by 4 bases, the J end by 7 bases, with 11 bases between. The germline V gene has CDR1 SEHNR and CDR2 FQNEAQ (reference sequence). The chain's CDR3 is CASSSPLTNEQFF. The CDR3, as DNA: TGTGCCAGCAGCTCACCCTTAACTAATGAGCAGTTCTTC.

This clonotype was observed a handful of times. V gene TRBV18 combines with J gene TRBJ1-5; D is undetermined. CDR3 size: 16 residues. V was cut by 3 bases and J by 4 bases, with 16 bases left in between. Germline CDR1 reads KGHSH; CDR2 reads LQKENI. The CDR3 loop is CASSPADDFKNQPQHF. For the CDR3, the DNA is TGTGCCAGCTCACCCGCGGACGATTTTAAGAATCAGCCCCAGCATTTT.

The V and J genes are TRBV11-2 and TRBJ1-2; D may be TRBD1 (5 bases). The CDR3 has 15 amino acids. V was clipped by 0 bases and J by 8 bases, with 16 bases between them. Per germline, CDR1 SGHAT and CDR2 FQNNGV. This chain's CDR3 is CASSLDDAGLGGYTF. CDR3 nucleotides: TGTGCCAGCAGCTTAGATGATGCAGGGCTCGGGGGCTACACCTTC.

This clonotype was detected a few times. The chain joins TRBV7-9 to TRBJ2-7, with D perhaps matching TRBD2 (6 bases). Germline V gives CDR1 SEHNR, CDR2 FQNEAQ (reference sequence). The ends were cut back, 0 bases at V and 2 bases at J, with 26 bases in the middle. This CDR3 comprises 20 residues. CDR3 in amino acids: CASSLARSTVLRGGTYEQYV. CDR3 bases: TGTGCCAGCAGCTTAGCGCGAAGCACCGTGCTCCGTGGGGGGACCTACGAGCAGTACGTC.

The chain uses TRBV6-1 and TRBJ2-7; D gene unclear. Trimming stripped 2 bases from V and 2 bases from J, with 13 bases between. The CDR3 covers 15 residues. Germline CDR1 MNHNS, CDR2 SASEGT. This chain's CDR3 is CASSEYSVITYEQYF. CDR3 DNA: TGTGCCAGCAGTGAATACAGCGTCATTACCTACGAGCAGTACTTC.